Listed here are 13 T cell receptor beta chains from one sample, sequenced in a study of blood T cell repertoires in COVID-19. Method: immunoSEQ multiplex PCR; TCRdb's copy keeps in-frame clones and lacks some. The table includes approximately 67,000 clones, approximately 87% detected once. The sample was peripheral blood. The receptors come from a man aged 45 to 65 with active COVID-19.

V gene TRBV7-3 combines with J gene TRBJ2-3, with D perhaps matching TRBD1 (6 bases). There are 16 residues in the CDR3. The ends were cut back, 2 bases at V and 0 bases at J, with 12 bases in the middle. From germline, CDR1 is SGHTA and CDR2 FQGTGA. The CDR3: CASSLARGLSTDTQYF. In DNA form, the CDR3 reads TGTGCCAGCAGCTTAGCCAGGGGCCTCAGCACAGATACGCAGTATTTT.

This rearrangement joins TRBV28 to TRBJ2-1, with TRBD2 matching 12 bases. The V segment lost 5 bases and the J segment 4 bases; nucleotides outside the gene matches: 3. From germline, CDR1 is MDHEN and CDR2 SYDVKM. The CDR3 sequence is 15 residues long. The CDR3 coding sequence is TGTGCCAGCAGTCCGACTAGCGGGGGATACAATGAGCAGTTCTTC. Translated, it gives CASSPTSGGYNEQFF. Full variable domain (rest looked up from reference TRBV28 and TRBJ2-1): DVKVTQSSRYLVKRTGEKVFLECVQDMDHENMFWYRQDPGLGLRLIYFSYDVKMKEKGDIPEGYSVSREKKERFSLILESASTNQTSMYLCASSPTSGGYNEQFFGPGTRLTVL.

The chain uses TRBV5-6 and TRBJ1-1; no definite D call. Trimming took 5 bases from V and 6 from J, leaving 23 bases between them. The germline CDR1 and CDR2 sequences are SGHDT and YYEEEE. The CDR3 has 16 amino acids. As DNA, the CDR3 is TGTGCCAGCAGACCCCGTGTCAGCCCTGCAGCGGCTGAAGCTTTCTTT. Translation: CASRPRVSPAAAEAFF.

This chain joins TRBV27 and TRBJ1-1, with TRBD1 identical over 7 bases. The length of the CDR3 is 17 residues. Looked up from germline, CDR1 is MNHEY and CDR2 is SMNVEV (reference sequence). The ends lost 8 bases at V and 0 bases at J; junction bases unmatched: 15. CDR3 in DNA: TGTGCCAGCCCGAAACAGGGGTTTTTACGCATGAACACTGAAGCTTTCTTT. Protein product: CASPKQGFLRMNTEAFF.

The gene calls are TRBV5-4 and TRBJ1-3; TRBD1 aligns across 7 bases. J lost 2 bases, V lost 4 bases, and 0 bases had no gene match. The length of the CDR3 is 13 residues. Germline CDR1 reads SGHNT; CDR2 reads YYREEE (reference sequence). CDR3 sequence (DNA): TGTGCCAGCAGCCAGGGGGCTGGAAACACCATATATTTT. Translating it yields CASSQGAGNTIYF.

The chain couples TRBV29-1 to TRBJ1-1, with D possibly TRBD1 on 5 matching bases. In germline, CDR1 is SQVTM, CDR2 ANQGSEA. V was trimmed by 0 bases and J by 5 bases, leaving 10 bases between them. This CDR3 comprises 13 residues. CDR3 sequence: CSVEDQGVTEAFF. In DNA form, the CDR3 reads TGCAGCGTTGAAGATCAAGGGGTAACTGAAGCTTTCTTT.

The chain links TRBV5-1 to TRBJ2-1, with TRBD2 matching 16 bases. The ends lost 4 bases at V and 5 bases at J; junction bases unmatched: 6. Germline assignment: CDR1 SGHRS and CDR2 YFSETQ. The CDR3 is made up of 17 amino acids. CDR3 DNA sequence: TGCGCCAGCAGCCCGGGACTAGCGGGAGGGCCGGACAATGAGCAGTTCTTC. Protein product: CASSPGLAGGPDNEQFF.

The chain joins TRBV6-5 to TRBJ2-7; D perhaps matches TRBD1 (6 bases). V lost 6 bases and J lost 3, with 12 bases in between. Germline V gives CDR1 MNHEY, CDR2 SVGAGI. The length of the CDR3 is 13 residues. The chain's CDR3 is CASRPGTLYEQYF. In DNA, the CDR3 is TGTGCCAGCAGGCCCGGGACACTCTACGAGCAGTACTTC.

This clone was detected only once. The rearrangement uses TRBV7-9 and TRBJ1-2; D not certain. CDR3 length: 14 amino acids. The V gene lost 6 bases and the J gene lost 5 bases, with 16 bases spanning the gap. Germline assignment: CDR1 SEHNR and CDR2 FQNEAQ (reference sequence). CDR3 bases: TGTGCCAGCAGGTTTTCGGACGGGAGATATGGCTACACCTTC. Amino acid sequence: CASRFSDGRYGYTF.

This clone has just one count. This rearrangement joins TRBV6-5 to TRBJ1-1; 7 bases agree with TRBD1. CDR3 length: 14 amino acids. Germline trimming cut 6 bases from V and 5 bases from J; bases unmatched to any gene: 9. CDR1 MNHEY and CDR2 SVGAGI come from the germline V gene. Here the CDR3 DNA reads TGTGCCAGCAGGACAACCTCGACAGGGACTGAAGCTTTCTTT. It yields the protein CASRTTSTGTEAFF.

The chain couples TRBV6-5 to TRBJ2-5; a weak D match, TRBD1 (6 bases). CDR1 and CDR2 (germline): MNHEY, SVGAGI. The ends were cut back, 7 bases at V and 7 bases at J, with 10 bases in the middle. CDR3 size: 11 residues. Here the CDR3 DNA reads TGTGCCAGCATCACAGGGCTGACCCAGTACTTC. Its protein is CASITGLTQYF.

V gene TRBV7-9 combines with J gene TRBJ1-4; 10 bases align to TRBD1. V dropped 3 bases and J dropped 7; count of bases not matched to a gene: 5. The CDR3 spans 15 residues. The germline gives CDR1 SEHNR, CDR2 FQNEAQ (reference sequence). The DNA of the CDR3 is TGTGCCAGCAGCTTCATGACAGGGGGCGTTGAAAAACTGTTTTTT. Translating gives CASSFMTGGVEKLFF.

The chain links TRBV27 to TRBJ2-7, with D unclear. Trimming shortened V by 6 bases and J by 0 bases, and 15 bases separated the two germline ends. The CDR3 contains 15 residues. Germline V gives CDR1 MNHEY, CDR2 SMNVEV (reference sequence). The CDR3 DNA reads as TGTGCCAGCAGGCTAACCAGGTTAAGCTCCTACGAGCAGTACTTC. It translates to CASRLTRLSSYEQYF.